The clone carrying this T cell receptor beta chain occurred a few times. As yet, its antigen is unknown. Arm-PCR of CDR3 regions with iRepertoire HTBI primers generated TCR beta libraries. TCRdb called the multiplex PCR reads again in MiXCR, with one record for every CDR3 protein. The data show 350,000 to 500,000 distinct CDR3 sequences, 14% seen once. These data originate in a study of regulatory T cells in long-lasting Graves disease. Time point meaning: newly diagnosed GD, antithyroid drugs for less than 3 months. Generation of the TCR library employed RNA extracted from PBMCs. General observations from the study: It was in persistent disease that TRBV28, TRBJ1-2 and TRBJ2-5 were favored.

Trimming cost V 8 bases and J 5 bases, with 13 bases left between them. In germline, CDR1 is LNHDA, CDR2 SQIVND (reference sequence). CDR3 size: 12 residues. These data also formed part of another study, on T cells in Graves' hyperthyroidism and ophthalmopathy. From that paper: The study left out patients who had uncontrolled infection, other autoimmune disease, pregnancy or lactation. With the HTBI primer set, the TCR CDR3 went through a first round of RT-PCR.

This receptor was obtained from a woman aged 45-59 years with Graves disease. Source: peripheral blood mononuclear cells (PBMCs), taken at new diagnosis, from a patient treated with antithyroid drugs. The chain combines TRBV19 with TRBJ2-7; D is undetermined. CDR3 residues: CASLEIANEQYF. CDR3 DNA sequence: TGTGCCAGTCTGGAAATCGCTAACGAGCAGTACTTC.